A single sample is the source of the 20 T cell receptor beta chains below, sequenced in a study of cytomegalovirus exposure and HLA in healthy donors. The protocol was immunoSEQ multiplex PCR, while the TCRdb copy is restricted to in-frame clones and leaves out a portion. The sample includes 85,000 to 120,000 clones, roughly nine tenths of them seen just once. Source material: PBMCs. The receptors derive from a woman aged 18-29 years in good health and CMV-seropositive.

The gene calls are TRBV6-6 and TRBJ2-3, with TRBD2 matching 10 bases. This CDR3 is built from 15 residues. CDR1 and CDR2 from the germline V gene are MNHNY and SVGAGI (reference sequence). With V trimmed by 8 bases and J by 2 bases, 7 bases remained unmatched. Here the CDR3 DNA reads TGTGCCAGCTGGCAGGGACTAGCGATCACAGATACGCAGTATTTT. Residues: CASWQGLAITDTQYF.

In its sample, this clone was seen many times. This sequence joins TRBV10-1 and TRBJ1-2, with 8 bases matching TRBD1. Per germline, CDR1 WNHNN and CDR2 SYGVQD (reference sequence). The CDR3 runs 15 residues. J gave up 2 bases and V 3 bases, and 5 bases lay outside the gene matches. CDR3 residues: CASSDRQGINYGYTF. CDR3 bases: TGCGCCAGCAGTGATCGACAGGGGATCAACTATGGCTACACCTTC.

The genes are TRBV5-4 and TRBJ1-2; 7 positions match TRBD1. CDR1 is SGHNT, CDR2 YYREEE, per germline (reference sequence). This CDR3 region has 14 residues. V gave up 1 base and J gave up 6 bases; unmatched junction bases: 6. As DNA, the CDR3 is TGTGCCAGCAGCTTGACAGGGGTGGTAGATGGCTACACCTTC. It specifies CASSLTGVVDGYTF.

The V and J genes are TRBV2 and TRBJ1-4, with TRBD1 matching 10 bases. Looked up from germline, CDR1 is SNHLY and CDR2 is FYNNEI. CDR3 length: 14 amino acids. Trimming removed 6 bases from V and 8 bases from J; junction bases left unmatched: 6. In nucleotides, the CDR3 is TGTGCCAGCAGAGGGACAGGGGAAGGGGAAAAACTGTTTTTT. Encoded protein: CASRGTGEGEKLFF.

This clone was detected only once. This sequence joins TRBV19 and TRBJ1-2; 8 bases are a match to TRBD1. CDR1 and CDR2 (germline): LNHDA, SQIVND (reference sequence). The CDR3 consists of 13 residues. The trim removed 5 bases at V and 6 bases at J, leaving 5 bases unmatched. The CDR3 loop is CASSDRGFNGYTF. For the CDR3, the DNA is TGTGCCAGTAGTGACAGGGGTTTCAATGGCTACACCTTC. Based on the CDR3 plus reference TRBV19 and TRBJ1-2, the full variable domain is DGGITQSPKYLFRKEGQNVTLSCEQNLNHDAMYWYRQDPGQGLRLIYYSQIVNDFQKGDIAEGYSVSREKKESFPLTVTSAQKNPTAFYLCASSDRGFNGYTFGSGTRLTVV.

The CDR3 spells CASSQAQGNSPLHF. The DNA for the CDR3 is TGTGCCAGCAGTCAGGCCCAGGGGAATTCACCCCTCCACTTT. This chain connects TRBV6-6 to TRBJ1-6, with D perhaps TRBD1 (6 bases). V lost 5 bases, J lost 7 bases, and 12 bases lay in between. The CDR3 totals 14 residues. Germline assignment: CDR1 MNHNY and CDR2 SVGAGI (reference sequence).

This clone was detected a few times. J is TRBJ1-2 and V is TRBV7-9; D perhaps matches TRBD1 (6 bases). CDR3 length equals 12 residues. Germline assignment: CDR1 SEHNR and CDR2 FQNEAQ (reference sequence). V lost 3 bases to trimming and J lost 8 bases, with 10 bases between them. CDR3 amino acids: CASSFTTGGYTF. The CDR3 DNA reads as TGTGCCAGCAGCTTCACAACAGGGGGCTACACCTTC.

This rearrangement joins TRBV7-8 to TRBJ1-5, with D possibly being TRBD1 (6 bases). This CDR3 is built from 14 residues. Germline CDR1 and CDR2: SGHVS and FQNEAQ. V lost 2 bases to trimming and J lost 6 bases, with 11 bases between them. The CDR3, as DNA: TGTGCCAGCAGCTTATACAGGGTCGGTCAGCCCCAGCATTTT. Residues: CASSLYRVGQPQHF.

V gene TRBV7-9 combines with J gene TRBJ1-1, with a weak D call TRBD1 (6 bases). This CDR3 comprises 15 residues. Germline CDR1 and CDR2: SEHNR and FQNEAQ (reference sequence). The V gene lost 2 bases and the J gene lost 4 bases, with 14 bases spanning the gap. The CDR3 DNA follows: TGTGCCAGCAGCTTATACAGGGATGGGTCCACTGAAGCTTTCTTT. Translating it yields CASSLYRDGSTEAFF.

The V call is TRBV7-2, the J call TRBJ1-4, with D unclear. This CDR3 contains 12 residues. CDR1 and CDR2 (germline): SGHTA, FQGNSA. Trimming removed 1 base from V and 8 bases from J, with 5 bases in between. CDR3 in DNA: TGTGCCAGCAGCTTAGAGAGCGAAAAACTGTTTTTT. Encoded protein: CASSLESEKLFF.

The rearrangement links TRBV28 to TRBJ2-7; the match to TRBD1 covers 9 bases. The CDR3 totals 15 residues. The germline V gene has CDR1 MDHEN and CDR2 SYDVKM. The junction had 7 bases not matched to a gene; V was cut back by 5 bases and J by 2 bases. CDR3 DNA sequence: TGTGCCAGCAGTAACCCGGGACAGGGACCCTACGAGCAGTACGTC. Translated, it gives CASSNPGQGPYEQYV.

The rearrangement uses TRBV12-5 and TRBJ1-1; 9 nucleotides agree with TRBD1. This CDR3 spans 13 amino acids. Trimming cost V 8 bases and J 1 base; bases outside gene matches: 2. CDR1 and CDR2 (germline): LGHNT, FRNRAP. The CDR3 protein is CASRDRENTEAFF. The DNA of the CDR3 is TGTGCTAGTAGGGACAGGGAGAACACTGAAGCTTTCTTT.

This clone was counted only a few times. V usage is TRBV2 and J usage is TRBJ1-5; D unclear. From germline, CDR1 is SNHLY and CDR2 FYNNEI. This CDR3 spans 12 amino acids. The V end was cut by 8 bases, the J end by 6 bases, with 11 bases between. The CDR3 sequence is CASRLAFQPQHF. In DNA, the CDR3 is TGTGCCAGCCGATTGGCTTTTCAGCCCCAGCATTTT.

V gene TRBV9 combines with J gene TRBJ2-1; 10 bases are shared with TRBD2. Germline V CDR1 and CDR2: SGDLS, YYNGEE. Trimming took 2 bases from V and 5 from J; bases not matched to a gene: 4. CDR3 length: 15 residues. This CDR3 reads CASSVRSGGNNEQFF. For the CDR3, the DNA is TGTGCCAGCAGCGTCCGTAGCGGGGGGAACAATGAGCAGTTCTTC.

The gene calls are TRBV18 and TRBJ2-7; D possibly corresponds to TRBD1 (5 bases). Germline V CDR1 and CDR2: KGHSH, LQKENI. The length of the CDR3 is 15 residues. The V gene lost 1 base and the J gene lost 2 bases, with 12 bases spanning the gap. CDR3 loop: CASSPLVTATYEQYF. CDR3 bases: TGTGCCAGCTCACCACTAGTGACAGCAACCTACGAGCAGTACTTC.

The CDR3 coding sequence is TGTGCCAGCAGCTCTCCAAGCGGTAGGCGGGGTTTAGATACGCAGTATTTT. Its translation: CASSSPSGRRGLDTQYF. V gene TRBV7-9 combines with J gene TRBJ2-3, with D tentatively TRBD2 (6 bases). CDR3 length equals 17 residues. V gave up 4 bases and J gave up 5 bases, with 22 bases separating them. Germline V gene data show CDR1 as SEHNR and CDR2 as FQNEAQ (reference sequence). Together with reference TRBV7-9 and TRBJ2-3, the CDR3 gives the full variable domain: DTGVSQNPRHKITKRGQNVTFRCDPISEHNRLYWYRQTLGQGPEFLTYFQNEAQLEKSRLLSDRFSAERPKGSFSTLEIQRTEQGDSAMYLCASSSPSGRRGLDTQYFGPGTRLTVL.

The chain carries TRBV7-8 and TRBJ2-7; TRBD1 matches at 9 bases. The ends lost 4 bases at V and 2 bases at J; junction bases unmatched: 6. The CDR3 consists of 15 residues. Germline values: CDR1 SGHVS, CDR2 FQNEAQ. The CDR3 protein is CASSSPGQGTYEQYF. The CDR3 region has the DNA TGTGCCAGCAGCTCGCCGGGACAGGGTACCTACGAGCAGTACTTC. Full variable domain (outside the CDR3, taken from reference TRBV7-8 and TRBJ2-7): GAGVSQSPRYKVAKRGQDVALRCDPISGHVSLFWYQQALGQGPEFLTYFQNEAQLDKSGLPSDRFFAERPEGSVSTLKIQRTQQEDSAVYLCASSSPGQGTYEQYFGPGTRLTVT.

The V and J genes are TRBV7-9 and TRBJ2-6, with D tentatively TRBD1 (6 bases). V lost 2 bases to trimming and J lost 0 bases, with 17 bases between them. This CDR3 spans 19 amino acids. Germline V lookup: CDR1 SEHNR, CDR2 FQNEAQ (reference sequence). CDR3 residues: CASSLKLQGTHSGANVLTF. The DNA for the CDR3 is TGTGCCAGCAGCTTAAAGCTGCAGGGGACCCACTCTGGGGCCAACGTCCTGACTTTC.

The CDR3 nucleotides read TGTGCCAGCTCACCACCCGAGCAGGGTAATGAAAAACTGTTTTTT. This codes for CASSPPEQGNEKLFF. The J gene is TRBJ1-4, the V gene TRBV18; TRBD1 is a possible D gene (5 bases). CDR3 length: 15 residues. V lost 0 bases and J 4 bases, leaving 9 bases between the germline ends. Germline V gene lookup returns CDR1 KGHSH and CDR2 LQKENI.

The V call is TRBV7-2, the J call TRBJ2-7, with 12 bases identical to TRBD2. J was trimmed by 2 bases and V by 4 bases; bases with no gene match: 6. Germline V gene sequence: CDR1 SGHTA, CDR2 FQGNSA. The CDR3 has 16 amino acids. CDR3 in DNA: TGTGCCAGCAGCTATCCTAGCGGGGGGGTAGCCTACGAGCAGTACTTC. This sequence encodes CASSYPSGGVAYEQYF.